This T cell receptor (beta chain) was captured by sequencing in a study of CD4 T cells in relation to SARS-CoV-2 and coronaviruses (dated by TCRdb to the early 2020s). Concerning the study at large: In the ViraFEST assay, PBMCs were cultured with antigen for roughly 11 days, after which TCR beta CDR3s were sequenced to identify antigen-specific clonal expansions. An HIV-1 Nef peptide pool or a no-peptide culture served as the negative reference condition. Patient-derived lymphoblastoid cell lines were used to map the HLA restriction of shared crossreactive spike epitopes. Memory CD4+ T cell crossreactivity between SARS-CoV-2 and common cold coronavirus spike proteins was assessed at the TCR clonotype level in the study. The Adaptive Biotechnologies TCR-sequencing kit was used for samples from three pre-COVID donors and for the naive versus memory experiments, whereas the other data were Illumina-based. A different, Illumina-based TCR-beta assay was used to sequence expansion assays from other donors in the study. What the study reported, not specific to this receptor: Small numbers of patients and of tested TCRs limited the study. Pre-pandemic and post-infection samples were not both contributed by any donor, so tracing of the source of pre-existing responses was limited. Crossreactivity analysis was centred on spike protein, so crossreactivity against other viral proteins was not assessed. Compared with monoreactive clones, crossreactive clones had significantly weaker SARS-CoV-2-driven expansion, a result consistent with antigenic imprinting. In roughly two thirds of donors, memory CD4+ clonotypes turned up that crossrecognized SARS-CoV-2 and at least one common cold coronavirus spike.

The CDR1 and CDR2 encoded by the germline V gene (reference sequence) are SSHAT and FNYEAQ. The CDR3 goes from the cysteine to the phenylalanine over 16 residues. Of the read, only the CDR3 DNA is kept; its 48 bases are in frame from base 1. A note on this clone: Its antigen remains unidentified. A junction end diverges from the germline sequence, so it may reflect a read error.

Libraries were built with the immunoSEQ multiplex PCR assay. For the original study's pipeline: Preprocessing removed nonproductive sequences and CDR3s not starting with C, not ending with F or W, or shorter than 7 amino acids. The MANAFEST web app was used to call antigen-specific clonotypes on the basis of expansion compared with the reference and with other culture wells. A clone was considered positive if the clone showed significant expansion compared with the reference culture in 2 of 3 replicate wells at an FDR below 0.05. To be called positive, a clone also had to show significant expansion compared with every other tandem well and an odds ratio greater than 5. CDR3 homology was quantified as pairwise Levenshtein distance, calculated with the stringdist R package after three terminal residues were trimmed from each end. TCRdb limited this immuneACCESS table to in-frame rearrangements with V and J called. A share of clones is missing; checked studies link under half to unresolved V genes, and the rest is unexplained. The V and J calls and clone size come from that table; D and trimming were worked out from the DNA. The sample data list 9,500 to 11,000 clones, and approximately 78% of these were observed just once. Together, the top ten hold around 15% of the sample.

CD4+ T cells from unexposed donors were collected before the COVID-19 pandemic (2011-2018). The EasySep CD4+ T cell isolation kit was used to isolate CD4+ T cells once the cultures had run for approximately ten days. As far as cell numbers permitted, CD4+ T cells from unexposed donors were tested for reactivity against SARS-CoV-2 S and N as well as four spike pools from common cold coronaviruses. PBMCs were cultured at a few million per well in IMDM supplemented with around 5% human AB serum and roughly 10 IU/ml IL-2. Half of the culture medium was replaced with fresh IL-2-containing medium on days 3 and 7. Triplicate replicate wells were generally used for each peptide culture condition. The leukapheresis product used for the unexposed donors was purchased from a commercial source. Ficoll-Paque PLUS gradient centrifugation was used to isolate PBMCs from leukapheresis product or whole blood. PBMCs were either used fresh in the expansion assay or cryopreserved at -140 degrees C. The QIAamp Micro DNA Kit was used to extract genomic DNA from the CD4+ T cells.

The sequence derives from a human donor in good health. The sequenced material came from CD4+ T cells from PBMCs, cultured in vitro. In this chain, TRBV7-7 is recombined with TRBJ2-2, with TRBD1 identical over 11 junction bases. The CDR3 region: CASSLGTGGNTGELFF. The nucleotide sequence is TGTGCTAGCAGCTTAGGGACAGGGGGGAACACCGGGGAGCTGTTTTTT. Supplemented by the reference TRBV7-7 and TRBJ2-2 proteins around the CDR3, the complete variable domain is GAGVSQSPRYKVTKRGQDVTLRCDPISSHATLYWYQQALGQGPEFLTYFNYEAQPDKSGLPSDRFSAERPEGSISTLTIQRTEQRDSAMYRCASSLGTGGNTGELFFGEGSRLTVL.